The source of this TCR beta chain is a study of T cells in localized non-small cell lung cancer. TCRdb's table, derived via immunoSEQ multiplex PCR, lists solely in-frame clones and lacks some. The sample contains 20,000 to 25,000 clones, approximately 88% of which appear only once. A remark on this clone: Its antigen is not known.

Study-wide results and caveats: A median of approximately 60 of the top 100 tumor clones appeared in adjacent lung, which was paired and uninvolved. Longer overall survival was associated with a higher density of T cells in the blood. Sequencing was limited to one tumor region, leaving the possibility of heterogeneity open. Of the tissues analyzed, uninvolved adjacent lung showed maximal T cell clonality, greater than tumor.

The sequence was collected from a man between 40 and 70 years old with stage I squamous cell lung carcinoma. The starting material was peripheral blood, obtained before any cancer treatment.

CDR3 region: CASKGSANYGYTF. The DNA for the CDR3 is TGTGCCAGCAAGGGCAGCGCTAACTATGGCTACACCTTC. This sequence joins TRBV6-5 and TRBJ1-2, with unresolved D. CDR1 and CDR2 from the germline V gene are MNHEY and SVGAGI. The CDR3 spans 13 residues. V dropped 7 bases and J dropped 0 bases, with 9 bases sitting between them.